Shown below are 20 T cell receptor beta chains from a single sample sequenced in a study of memory CD4+ T cells and cytomegalovirus serostatus. Single viable CD3+CD4+CD8-CD45RO+ cells were sorted as the memory CD4+ T cells. Produced via immunoSEQ multiplex PCR; TCRdb's table is partial and in-frame only. The top ten clones hold about 0.7% of a sample with under 65,000 clones, about 78% of them seen once. Material for sequencing was memory CD4+ T cells from blood. Every receptor here comes from an adult in good health and CMV-seronegative.

The V gene is TRBV6-5, the J gene TRBJ2-5, with D possibly TRBD2 on 6 matching bases. The CDR3 totals 15 residues. Germline values: CDR1 MNHEY, CDR2 SVGAGI. The V end was cut by 6 bases, the J end by 0 bases, with 14 bases between. The CDR3 protein is CASRAGPINQETQYF. As DNA, the CDR3 is TGTGCCAGCAGGGCGGGACCTATTAACCAAGAGACCCAGTACTTC.

The genes are TRBV6-5 and TRBJ1-5; D is unresolved. This CDR3 is 16 amino acids long. V was pared by 4 bases and J by 6 bases, with 19 bases between. CDR1 and CDR2 from the germline V gene are MNHEY and SVGAGI. CDR3 nucleotide sequence: TGTGCCAGCAGTTCCGCGACACGGGCTTCAAGTCAGCCCCAGCATTTT. Its protein product is CASSSATRASSQPQHF.

This chain connects TRBV7-3 to TRBJ2-1; 15 bases align to TRBD2. The CDR3 extends over 17 amino acids. The ends lost 5 bases at V and 7 bases at J; junction bases unmatched: 9. Per the germline V gene, CDR1 is SGHTA and CDR2 is FQGTGA. The CDR3 reads CASSPAVGTSGRNEQFF. The CDR3 coding sequence is TGTGCCAGCAGCCCCGCCGTCGGGACTAGCGGGAGGAATGAGCAGTTCTTC.

The genes are TRBV7-9 and TRBJ2-7, with 8 bases identical to TRBD1. This CDR3 is built from 15 residues. Per the germline V gene, CDR1 is SEHNR and CDR2 is FQNEAQ (reference sequence). The V and J ends lost 3 bases and 0 bases, in that order; junction bases with no gene match: 4. DNA of the CDR3: TGTGCCAGCAGCTTGGGGACAGGCAACTCCTACGAGCAGTACTTC. It translates to CASSLGTGNSYEQYF. The full variable domain, rest sourced from reference TRBV7-9 and TRBJ2-7, is DTGVSQNPRHKITKRGQNVTFRCDPISEHNRLYWYRQTLGQGPEFLTYFQNEAQLEKSRLLSDRFSAERPKGSFSTLEIQRTEQGDSAMYLCASSLGTGNSYEQYFGPGTRLTVT.

The table lists this clone with a count of one. The rearrangement uses TRBV7-2 and TRBJ1-3, with D tentatively TRBD1 (5 bases). Germline values: CDR1 SGHTA, CDR2 FQGNSA. The CDR3 runs to 18 residues. V lost 1 base, J lost 0 bases, and 16 bases lay in between. CDR3 protein: CASSLGGGLSSSGNTIYF. The CDR3 coding sequence is TGTGCCAGCAGCTTAGGTGGGGGTCTTAGCAGCTCTGGAAACACCATATATTTT.

This clone has just one count. V and J are TRBV28 and TRBJ2-7; TRBD1 or TRBD2 may be the D gene (5 bases each). The germline V gene encodes CDR1 MDHEN and CDR2 SYDVKM. CDR3 length: 15 residues. V dropped 5 bases and J dropped 2 bases, with 16 bases sitting between them. CDR3 protein: CASSLQPGPTYEQYF. CDR3 DNA: TGTGCCAGCAGTCTCCAACCGGGGCCTACCTACGAGCAGTACTTC.

The chain recombines TRBV19 with TRBJ1-2; no reliable D call. Germline CDR1 is LNHDA and CDR2 is SQIVND (reference sequence). There are 11 residues in the CDR3. Trimming took off 4 bases at V and 8 bases at J, with 8 bases between the two ends. The CDR3 spells CASSRAVGYTF. CDR3 nucleotide sequence: TGTGCCAGTAGTAGAGCCGTGGGCTACACCTTC. The full variable domain, its missing parts supplied by reference TRBV19 and TRBJ1-2, is DGGITQSPKYLFRKEGQNVTLSCEQNLNHDAMYWYRQDPGQGLRLIYYSQIVNDFQKGDIAEGYSVSREKKESFPLTVTSAQKNPTAFYLCASSRAVGYTFGSGTRLTVV.

V and J are TRBV28 and TRBJ1-6; 9 nucleotides agree with TRBD1. With V trimmed by 5 bases and J by 9 bases, 5 bases remained unmatched. This CDR3 has 14 amino acids. Germline CDR1 is MDHEN and CDR2 is SYDVKM. The CDR3 DNA reads as TGTGCCAGCAGTCCGGACAGGGGTTTTTCACCCCTCCACTTT. Translating it yields CASSPDRGFSPLHF.

The genes are TRBV6-1 and TRBJ1-2; a weak D match, TRBD1 (6 bases). V lost 3 bases and J lost 4, with 9 bases in between. The V gene's germline CDR1 is MNHNS and CDR2 SASEGT. The CDR3 contains 13 residues. DNA of the CDR3: TGTGCCAGCAGTGACCTACAGGGCTATGGCTACACCTTC. Translating it yields CASSDLQGYGYTF.

The J gene is TRBJ1-3, the V gene TRBV14; D is undetermined. V lost 5 bases and J 2 bases, leaving 10 bases between the germline ends. The germline V gene has CDR1 SGHDN and CDR2 FVKESK. The CDR3 consists of 14 residues. The CDR3 coding sequence is TGTGCCAGCAGCTCCTGGGCTGCTGGAAACACCATATATTTT. Translation: CASSSWAAGNTIYF.

The chain is built from TRBV6-5 and TRBJ2-5, with 7 bases identical to TRBD2. With V trimmed by 6 bases and J by 5 bases, 12 bases remained unmatched. The CDR3 loop spans 15 amino acids. The germline V gene has CDR1 MNHEY and CDR2 SVGAGI. The chain's CDR3 is CASRSVTSSPETQYF. The CDR3 region has the DNA TGTGCCAGCAGGAGCGTGACTAGCAGCCCTGAGACCCAGTACTTC.

This clone was seen just once. This sequence joins TRBV28 and TRBJ1-1; D is uncertain. This CDR3 comprises 14 residues. Germline V gene data show CDR1 as MDHEN and CDR2 as SYDVKM. V gave up 5 bases and J gave up 5 bases, with 15 bases separating them. The CDR3 is CASSELGRRTEAFF. The CDR3 region has the DNA TGTGCCAGCAGTGAATTAGGGAGGAGGACTGAAGCTTTCTTT.

The chain uses TRBV4-1 and TRBJ2-4; possibly TRBD1 or TRBD2 for D (5 bases each). V lost 0 bases and J 10 bases, leaving 19 bases between the germline ends. This CDR3 comprises 16 residues. Germline CDR1 is MGHRA and CDR2 is YSYEKL. This chain's CDR3 is CASSQESGATSGIQYF. The CDR3 region has the DNA TGCGCCAGCAGCCAAGAATCCGGGGCCACCTCAGGGATTCAGTACTTC.

The chain combines TRBV5-6 with TRBJ2-3, with unresolved D. The CDR3 extends over 14 amino acids. Germline CDR1 reads SGHDT; CDR2 reads YYEEEE. Trimming stripped 2 bases from V and 1 base from J, with 8 bases between. CDR3 DNA sequence: TGTGCCAGCAGCTTAGAACGGGGCACAGATACGCAGTATTTT. Residues: CASSLERGTDTQYF.

The V call is TRBV10-3, the J call TRBJ2-1; TRBD1 aligns across 10 bases. The CDR3 totals 15 residues. CDR1 is ENHRY, CDR2 SYGVKD, per germline. The ends lost 6 bases at V and 3 bases at J; junction bases unmatched: 5. For the CDR3, the DNA is TGTGCCATCAGGGCCGGACAGGGGGTCTACAATGAGCAGTTCTTC. Its protein is CAIRAGQGVYNEQFF.

The genes are TRBV5-6 and TRBJ2-3; D not certain. There are 14 residues in the CDR3. Germline V gene lookup returns CDR1 SGHDT and CDR2 YYEEEE. The V and J ends lost 1 base and 4 bases respectively, with 10 bases between them. The DNA for the CDR3 is TGTGCCAGCAGCTTGACAGTCACCCCAGATACGCAGTATTTT. Translation: CASSLTVTPDTQYF. The full variable domain, its missing parts supplied by reference TRBV5-6 and TRBJ2-3, is DAGVTQSPTHLIKTRGQQVTLRCSPKSGHDTVSWYQQALGQGPQFIFQYYEEEERQRGNFPDRFSGHQFPNYSSELNVNALLLGDSALYLCASSLTVTPDTQYFGPGTRLTVL.

This chain uses TRBV2 with TRBJ1-2, with 8 bases identical to TRBD1. V lost 2 bases and J lost 5; bases outside the gene matches: 1. This CDR3 comprises 13 residues. Germline V CDR1 and CDR2: SNHLY, FYNNEI. As DNA, the CDR3 is TGTGCCAGCAGTGAACAGGGGGCTTATGGCTACACCTTC. This encodes CASSEQGAYGYTF.

V is TRBV7-9 and J is TRBJ1-1; D gene ambiguous. The CDR3 consists of 12 residues. The V and J ends lost 1 base and 7 bases respectively, with 7 bases between them. Germline V gene lookup returns CDR1 SEHNR and CDR2 FQNEAQ (reference sequence). Here the CDR3 reads CASSLGTVEAFF. The CDR3, as DNA: TGTGCCAGCAGCTTAGGGACGGTTGAAGCTTTCTTT.

V is TRBV20-1 and J is TRBJ2-3; D is undetermined. In germline, CDR1 is DFQATT, CDR2 SNEGSKA (reference sequence). V dropped 5 bases and J dropped 4 bases, with 7 bases sitting between them. This CDR3 is built from 11 residues. The CDR3 loop is CSAPYPDTQYF. The DNA of the CDR3 is TGCAGTGCTCCCTACCCAGATACGCAGTATTTT.

The chain combines TRBV2 with TRBJ2-3; D gene unclear. Germline CDR1 reads SNHLY; CDR2 reads FYNNEI. V lost 4 bases and J lost 0, with 11 bases in between. The CDR3 contains 15 residues. CDR3 region: CASSVTTASTDTQYF. The CDR3 nucleotides read TGTGCCAGCAGTGTAACGACGGCTAGCACAGATACGCAGTATTTT.